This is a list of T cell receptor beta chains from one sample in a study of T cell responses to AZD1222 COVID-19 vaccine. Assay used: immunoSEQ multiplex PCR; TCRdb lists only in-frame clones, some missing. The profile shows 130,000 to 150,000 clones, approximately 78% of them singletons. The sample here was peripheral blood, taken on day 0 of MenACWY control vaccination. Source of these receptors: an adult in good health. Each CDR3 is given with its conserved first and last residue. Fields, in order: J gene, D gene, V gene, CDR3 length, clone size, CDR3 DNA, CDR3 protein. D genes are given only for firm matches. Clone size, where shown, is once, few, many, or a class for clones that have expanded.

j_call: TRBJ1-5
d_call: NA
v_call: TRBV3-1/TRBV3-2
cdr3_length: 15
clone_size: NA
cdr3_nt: TGTGCCAGCAGCCAGCAGGGAGGTGGAAGTCAGCCCCAGCATTTT
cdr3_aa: CASSQQGGGSQPQHF

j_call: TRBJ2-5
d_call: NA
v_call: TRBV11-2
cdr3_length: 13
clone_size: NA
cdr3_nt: TGTGCCAGCAGCTTAGACCCGGGTGAGACCCAGTACTTC
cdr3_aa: CASSLDPGETQYF

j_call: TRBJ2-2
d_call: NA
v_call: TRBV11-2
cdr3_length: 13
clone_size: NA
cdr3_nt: TGTGCCAGCAGCCCAGAGCGGACCGGGGAGCTGTTTTTT
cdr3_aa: CASSPERTGELFF

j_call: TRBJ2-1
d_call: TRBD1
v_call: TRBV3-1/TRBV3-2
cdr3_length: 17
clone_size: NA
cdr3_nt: TGTGCCAGCAGCCAAGGAGGGGGCATAAGCTCCTACAATGAGCAGTTCTTC
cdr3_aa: CASSQGGGISSYNEQFF

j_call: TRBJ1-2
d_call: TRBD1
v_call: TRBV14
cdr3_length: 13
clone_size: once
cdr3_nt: TGTGCCAGCAGCCTCTCAGGGGGCATTGGCTACACCTTC
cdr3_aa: CASSLSGGIGYTF

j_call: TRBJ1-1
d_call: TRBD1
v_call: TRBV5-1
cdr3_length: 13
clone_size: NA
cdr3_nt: TGCGCCAGCAGGGAGGGGGCGAACACTGAAGCTTTCTTT
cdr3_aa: CASREGANTEAFF

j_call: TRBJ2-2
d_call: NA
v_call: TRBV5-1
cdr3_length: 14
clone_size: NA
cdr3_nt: TGCGCCAGCAGCTACACTCCCAACACCGGGGAGCTGTTTTTT
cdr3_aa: CASSYTPNTGELFF

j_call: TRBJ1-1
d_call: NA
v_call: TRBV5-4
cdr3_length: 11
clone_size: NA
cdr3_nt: TGTGCCAGCAGCTGGGGGACGGAAGCTTTCTTT
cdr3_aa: CASSWGTEAFF

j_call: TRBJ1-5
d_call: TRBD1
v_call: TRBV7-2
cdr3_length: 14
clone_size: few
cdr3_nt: TGTGCCAGCAGCTTCCTACAGGGGGGTCAGCCCCAGCATTTT
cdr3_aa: CASSFLQGGQPQHF

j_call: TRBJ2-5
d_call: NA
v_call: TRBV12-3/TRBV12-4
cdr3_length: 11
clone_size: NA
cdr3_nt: TGTGCCAGCAGTAAGTCCGAGACCCAGTACTTC
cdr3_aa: CASSKSETQYF

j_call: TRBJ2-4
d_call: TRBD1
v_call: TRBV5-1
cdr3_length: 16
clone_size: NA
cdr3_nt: TGCGCCAGCAGCTTAGGGGGCGGGTCGGCCAAAAACATTCAGTACTTC
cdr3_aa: CASSLGGGSAKNIQYF

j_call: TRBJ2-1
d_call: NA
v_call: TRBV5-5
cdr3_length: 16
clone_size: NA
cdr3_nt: TGTGCCAGCAGCTCGGGAGGGACAGGGCCTTACAATGAGCAGTTCTTC
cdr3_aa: CASSSGGTGPYNEQFF

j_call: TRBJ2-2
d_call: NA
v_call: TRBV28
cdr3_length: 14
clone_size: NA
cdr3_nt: TGTGCCAGCAGTTTAGGGGGCTACACCGGGGAGCTGTTTTTT
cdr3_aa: CASSLGGYTGELFF

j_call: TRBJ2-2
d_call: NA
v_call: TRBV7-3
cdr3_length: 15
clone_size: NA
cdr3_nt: TGTGCCAGCAGCGCTTGGGGTGGTCCCACCGGGGAGCTGTTTTTT
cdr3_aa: CASSAWGGPTGELFF

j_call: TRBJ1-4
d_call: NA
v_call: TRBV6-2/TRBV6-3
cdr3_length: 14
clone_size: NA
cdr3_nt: TGTGCCAGCAGTTACTTGCGGAGTAATGAAAAACTGTTTTTT
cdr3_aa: CASSYLRSNEKLFF

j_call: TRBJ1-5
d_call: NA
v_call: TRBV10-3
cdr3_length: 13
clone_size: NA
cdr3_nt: TGTGCCATCAGTGATCAGGGGTATCAGCCCCAGCATTTT
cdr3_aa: CAISDQGYQPQHF

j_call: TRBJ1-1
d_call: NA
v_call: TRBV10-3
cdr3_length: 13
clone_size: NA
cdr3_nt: TGTGCCATCAGTGATGGACTGGGCACTGAAGCTTTCTTT
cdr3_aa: CAISDGLGTEAFF

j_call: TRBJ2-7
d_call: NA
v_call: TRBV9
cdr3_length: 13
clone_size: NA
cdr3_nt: TGTGCCAGCAGCGTAGACGGGCCCTACGAGCAGTACTTC
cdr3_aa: CASSVDGPYEQYF

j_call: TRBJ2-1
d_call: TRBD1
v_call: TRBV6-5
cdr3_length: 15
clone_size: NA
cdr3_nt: TGTGCCAGCAGTTACTCACAGGGGGGCAGGAATGAGCAGTTCTTC
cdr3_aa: CASSYSQGGRNEQFF

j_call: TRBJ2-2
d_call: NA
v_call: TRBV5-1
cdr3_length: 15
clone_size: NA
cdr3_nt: TGCGCCAGCAGCTTGGCCGCGGTTCGCACCGGGGAGCTGTTTTTT
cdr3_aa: CASSLAAVRTGELFF

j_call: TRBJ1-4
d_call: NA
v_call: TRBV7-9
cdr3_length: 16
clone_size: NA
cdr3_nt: TGTGCCAGCAGTCCGTGGATTGGGTCAACTAATGAAAAACTGTTTTTT
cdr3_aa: CASSPWIGSTNEKLFF

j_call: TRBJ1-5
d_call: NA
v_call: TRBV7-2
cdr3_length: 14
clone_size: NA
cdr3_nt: TGTGCCAGCAGCCTTGGCAGGGGCAGACAGCCCCAGCATTTT
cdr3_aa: CASSLGRGRQPQHF

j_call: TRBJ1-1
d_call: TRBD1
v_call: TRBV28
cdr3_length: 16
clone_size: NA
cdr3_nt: TGTGCCAGCAGTTTATCGGGACAGGGTTGGGGCACTGAAGCTTTCTTT
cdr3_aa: CASSLSGQGWGTEAFF

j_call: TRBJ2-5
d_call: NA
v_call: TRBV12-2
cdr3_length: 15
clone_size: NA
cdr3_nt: TGTGCAAGTCGCCATACTTCGGCGAGCCAAGAGACCCAGTACTTC
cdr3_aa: CASRHTSASQETQYF

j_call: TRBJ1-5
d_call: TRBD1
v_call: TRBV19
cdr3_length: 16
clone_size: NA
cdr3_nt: TGTGCCAGTAGTATAGTAGGGACAGGCCCTAATCAGCCCCAGCATTTT
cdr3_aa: CASSIVGTGPNQPQHF

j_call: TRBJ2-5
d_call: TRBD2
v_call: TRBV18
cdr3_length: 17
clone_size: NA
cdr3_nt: TGTGCCAGCTCACCGGGTGCTTTGAGGACTAGCGCGGAGACCCAGTACTTC
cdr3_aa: CASSPGALRTSAETQYF

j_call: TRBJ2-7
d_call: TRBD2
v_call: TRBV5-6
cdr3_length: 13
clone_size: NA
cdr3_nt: TGTGCCAGCAGCCGCGGGGGGGCCTACGAGCAGTACTTC
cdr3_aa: CASSRGGAYEQYF

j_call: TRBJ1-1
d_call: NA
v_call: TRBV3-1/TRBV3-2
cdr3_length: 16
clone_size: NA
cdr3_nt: TGTGCCAGCAGCCAAAACCTGAGGGGTGATCAGACTGAAGCTTTCTTT
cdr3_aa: CASSQNLRGDQTEAFF

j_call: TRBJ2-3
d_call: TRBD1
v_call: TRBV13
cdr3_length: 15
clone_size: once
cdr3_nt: TGTGCCAGCAGCTTGGACAGGGGAAGAACAGATACGCAGTATTTT
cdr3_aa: CASSLDRGRTDTQYF

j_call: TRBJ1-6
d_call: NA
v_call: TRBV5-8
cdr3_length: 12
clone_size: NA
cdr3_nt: TGTGCCAGCAGTCTGGACATCCCACCCCTCCACTTT
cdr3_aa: CASSLDIPPLHF

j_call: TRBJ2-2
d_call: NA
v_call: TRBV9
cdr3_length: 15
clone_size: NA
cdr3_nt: TGTGCCAGCAGCGTAATCGACCGGTCGGTCGGGGAGCTGTTTTTT
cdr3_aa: CASSVIDRSVGELFF

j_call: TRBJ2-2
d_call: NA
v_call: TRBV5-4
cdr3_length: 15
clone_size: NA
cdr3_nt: TGTGCCAGCAGCATACAGACAGGGAACACCGGGGAGCTGTTTTTT
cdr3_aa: CASSIQTGNTGELFF

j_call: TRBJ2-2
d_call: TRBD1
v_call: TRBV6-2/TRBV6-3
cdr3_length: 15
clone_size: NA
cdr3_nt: TGTGCCAGCAGTGAGCGACAGGGCCACACCGGGGAGCTGTTTTTT
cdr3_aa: CASSERQGHTGELFF

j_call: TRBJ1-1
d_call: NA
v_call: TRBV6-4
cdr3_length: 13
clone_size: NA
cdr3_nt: TGTGCCAGCAGTGATCAGGGGAACACTGAAGCTTTCTTT
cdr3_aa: CASSDQGNTEAFF

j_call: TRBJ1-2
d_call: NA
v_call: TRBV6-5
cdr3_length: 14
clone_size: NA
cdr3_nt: TGTGCCAGCAGTTCGACAGTCTCTAACTATGGCTACACCTTC
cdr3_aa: CASSSTVSNYGYTF

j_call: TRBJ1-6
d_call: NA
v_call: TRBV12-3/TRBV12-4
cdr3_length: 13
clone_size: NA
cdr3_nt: TGTGCCAGCAGTTTAAGTACCGAGGCACCCCTCCACTTT
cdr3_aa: CASSLSTEAPLHF

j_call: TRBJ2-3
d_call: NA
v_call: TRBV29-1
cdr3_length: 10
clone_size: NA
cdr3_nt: TGCAGCGTCCTGTCCGATACGCAGTATTTT
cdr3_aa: CSVLSDTQYF

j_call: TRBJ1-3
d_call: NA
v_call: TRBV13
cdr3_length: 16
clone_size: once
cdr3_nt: TGTGCCAGCAGCTTTAGTGGCAGGCTCATGGGAAACACCATATATTTT
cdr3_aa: CASSFSGRLMGNTIYF

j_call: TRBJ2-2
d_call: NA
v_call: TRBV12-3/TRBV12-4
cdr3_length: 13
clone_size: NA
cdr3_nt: TGTGCCAGCAGTCTGGAGAACACCGGGGAGCTGTTTTTT
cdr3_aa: CASSLENTGELFF

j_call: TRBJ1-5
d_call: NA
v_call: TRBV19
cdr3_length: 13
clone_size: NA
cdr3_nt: TGTGCCAGTAGCGCGCGATCGTCTCAGCCCCAGCATTTT
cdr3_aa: CASSARSSQPQHF